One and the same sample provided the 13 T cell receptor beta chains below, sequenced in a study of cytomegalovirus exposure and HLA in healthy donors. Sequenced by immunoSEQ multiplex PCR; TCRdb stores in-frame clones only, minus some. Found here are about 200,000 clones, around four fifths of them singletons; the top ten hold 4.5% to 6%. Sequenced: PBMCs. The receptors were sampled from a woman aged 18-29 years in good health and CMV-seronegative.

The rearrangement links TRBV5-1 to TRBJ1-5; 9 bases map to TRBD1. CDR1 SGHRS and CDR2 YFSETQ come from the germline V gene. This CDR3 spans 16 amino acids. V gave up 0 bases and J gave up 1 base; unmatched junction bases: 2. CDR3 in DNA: TGCGCCAGCAGCTTGGGTGGACAGGGGAGCAATCAGCCCCAGCATTTT. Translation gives CASSLGGQGSNQPQHF.

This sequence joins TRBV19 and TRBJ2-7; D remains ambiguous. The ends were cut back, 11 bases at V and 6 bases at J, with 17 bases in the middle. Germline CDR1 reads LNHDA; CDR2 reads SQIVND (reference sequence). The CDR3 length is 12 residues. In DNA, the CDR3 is TGTGCCTCCTCGGACCCGGAGACCGAGCAGTACTTC. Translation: CASSDPETEQYF.

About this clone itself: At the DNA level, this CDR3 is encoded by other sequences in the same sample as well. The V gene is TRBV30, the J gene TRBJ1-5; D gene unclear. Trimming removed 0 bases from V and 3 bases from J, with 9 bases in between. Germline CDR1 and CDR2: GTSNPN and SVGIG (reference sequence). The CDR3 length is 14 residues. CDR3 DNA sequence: TGTGCCTGGAGTGTAGGTCAGTACAATCAGCCCCAGCATTTT. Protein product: CAWSVGQYNQPQHF.

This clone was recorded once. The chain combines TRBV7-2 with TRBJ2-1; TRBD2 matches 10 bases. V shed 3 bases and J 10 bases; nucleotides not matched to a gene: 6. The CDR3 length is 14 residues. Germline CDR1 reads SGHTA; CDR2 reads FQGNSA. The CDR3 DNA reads TGTGCCAGCAGCTTTCCGGGACTAGCGACCGAGCAGTTCTTC. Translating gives CASSFPGLATEQFF.

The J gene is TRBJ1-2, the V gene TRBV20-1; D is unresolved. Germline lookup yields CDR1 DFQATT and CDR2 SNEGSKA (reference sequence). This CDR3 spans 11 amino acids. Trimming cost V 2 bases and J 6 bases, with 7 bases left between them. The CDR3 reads CSARMADGYTF. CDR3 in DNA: TGCAGTGCTAGAATGGCAGATGGCTACACCTTC.

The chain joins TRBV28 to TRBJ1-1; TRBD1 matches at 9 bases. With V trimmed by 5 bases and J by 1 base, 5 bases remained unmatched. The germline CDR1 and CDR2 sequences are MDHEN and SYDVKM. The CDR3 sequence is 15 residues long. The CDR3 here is CASSLGTGWNTEAFF. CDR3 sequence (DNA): TGTGCCAGCAGTCTCGGGACAGGGTGGAACACTGAAGCTTTCTTT. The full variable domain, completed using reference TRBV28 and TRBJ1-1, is DVKVTQSSRYLVKRTGEKVFLECVQDMDHENMFWYRQDPGLGLRLIYFSYDVKMKEKGDIPEGYSVSREKKERFSLILESASTNQTSMYLCASSLGTGWNTEAFFGQGTRLTVV.

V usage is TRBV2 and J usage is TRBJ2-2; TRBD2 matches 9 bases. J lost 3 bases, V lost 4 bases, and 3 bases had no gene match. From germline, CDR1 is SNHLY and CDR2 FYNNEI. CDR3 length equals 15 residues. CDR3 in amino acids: CASSATSGYTGELFF. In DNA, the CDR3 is TGTGCCAGCAGTGCGACTAGCGGATACACCGGGGAGCTGTTTTTT.

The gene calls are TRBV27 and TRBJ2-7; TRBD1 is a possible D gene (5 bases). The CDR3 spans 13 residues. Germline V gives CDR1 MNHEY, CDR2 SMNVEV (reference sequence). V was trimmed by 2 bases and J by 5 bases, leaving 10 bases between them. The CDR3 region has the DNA TGTGCCAGCAGTTTAAGGACATCCCACGAGCAGTACTTC. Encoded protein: CASSLRTSHEQYF.

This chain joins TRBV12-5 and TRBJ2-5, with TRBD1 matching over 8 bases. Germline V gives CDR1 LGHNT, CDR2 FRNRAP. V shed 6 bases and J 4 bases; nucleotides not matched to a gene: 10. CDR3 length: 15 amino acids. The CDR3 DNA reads TGTGCTAGTGGCTCTACAGGACAGGGTGTAGAGACCCAGTACTTC. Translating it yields CASGSTGQGVETQYF.

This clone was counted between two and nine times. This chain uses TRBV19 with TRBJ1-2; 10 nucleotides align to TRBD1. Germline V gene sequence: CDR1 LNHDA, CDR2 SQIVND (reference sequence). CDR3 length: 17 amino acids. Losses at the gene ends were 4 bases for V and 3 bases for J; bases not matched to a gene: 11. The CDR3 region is CASSTIQGQGGYYGYTF. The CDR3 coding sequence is TGTGCCAGTAGTACCATCCAAGGACAGGGGGGTTACTATGGCTACACCTTC.

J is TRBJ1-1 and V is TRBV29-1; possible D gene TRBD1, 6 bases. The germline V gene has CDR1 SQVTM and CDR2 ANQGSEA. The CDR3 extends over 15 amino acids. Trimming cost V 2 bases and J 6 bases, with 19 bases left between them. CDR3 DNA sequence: TGCAGCGTTGAAAACAGGGACCTAGGAGGGTCTGAAGCTTTCTTT. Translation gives CSVENRDLGGSEAFF.

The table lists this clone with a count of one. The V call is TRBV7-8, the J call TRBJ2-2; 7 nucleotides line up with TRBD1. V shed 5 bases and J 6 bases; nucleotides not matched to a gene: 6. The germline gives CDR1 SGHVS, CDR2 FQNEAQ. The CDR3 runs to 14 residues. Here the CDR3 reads CASSQGQLAGELFF. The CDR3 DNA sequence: TGTGCCAGCAGCCAGGGACAGCTTGCCGGGGAGCTGTTTTTT.

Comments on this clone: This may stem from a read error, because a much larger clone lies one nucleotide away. This CDR3 reads CASRRQGNTEAFF. In DNA form, the CDR3 reads TGTGCCAGCAGACGACAGGGCAACACTGAAGCTTTCTTT. V and J are TRBV27 and TRBJ1-1, with 7 bases that match TRBD1. This CDR3 is built from 13 residues. CDR1 and CDR2 from the germline V gene are MNHEY and SMNVEV (reference sequence). V trimming: 6 bases; J trimming: 2 bases; junction bases outside the gene matches: 3.